Listed below are T cell receptor beta chains from one sample, sequenced in a study of blood T cell repertoires in COVID-19. Assay: immunoSEQ multiplex PCR; the TCRdb copy retains only in-frame clones and omits some. This table holds approximately 170,000 clones, over 75% found once. The sample taken for sequencing was peripheral blood. The receptors shown here come from a man aged 70 or older who had recovered from COVID-19. Both conserved end residues are part of each CDR3.

>TRBV30|TRBJ2-7
CAWSGPGTGGLEQYF
>TRBV27|TRBJ2-2
CASSPDRVDGELFF
>TRBV3-1/TRBV3-2|TRBJ2-5
CASSQGKTSGIQETQYF
>TRBV28|TRBJ1-4
CASSSAGQGRDEKLFF
>TRBV2|TRBJ2-2
CASRSLGGGGTGELFF
>TRBV6-2/TRBV6-3|TRBJ1-6
CASSYSFHGGFMDSPLHF
>TRBV7-9|TRBJ1-1
CASSPQGEFTEAFF
>TRBV12-3/TRBV12-4|TRBJ1-1
CASSLTGNTEAFF
>TRBV2|TRBJ1-4
CASSEGRGQTNEKLFF
>TRBV6-5|TRBJ2-7
CASSYSQGYEQYF
>TRBV23-1|TRBJ2-7
CASLEGPGLRTSGPYEQYF
>TRBV29-1|TRBJ2-5
CSVDLRQGETQYF
>TRBV10-1|TRBJ2-5
CASSQGAIETQYF
>TRBV10-3|NA
CAGRNFPGELFF
>TRBV29-1|TRBJ2-7
CSVASGSDEQYF
>TRBV19|TRBJ1-4
CASSGSVNEKLFF
>TRBV5-1|TRBJ2-1
CASSPNPAGGYNEQFF
>TRBV20-1|TRBJ1-5
CSAGGLEPQHF
>TRBV3-1/TRBV3-2|TRBJ1-1
CASSQAAGRGEAFF
>TRBV6-5|TRBJ2-3
CASRQLGGTQYF
>TRBV5-1|TRBJ2-5
CASSLGRQETQYF
>TRBV9|TRBJ1-1
CASSVEQENTEAFF
>TRBV10-1|TRBJ2-3
CASSGHPGSRTDTQYF
>TRBV11-2|TRBJ2-7
CASSPHSGRPSSYEQYF
>TRBV14|TRBJ1-2
CASSHHYGYTF
>TRBV19|TRBJ1-3
CASSMSGQGRGNTIYF
>TRBV7-2|TRBJ1-1
CASSTGVGGWHTEAFF
>TRBV4-3|TRBJ2-1
CASSRGTSGIYNEQFF
>TRBV28|TRBJ1-1
CASTTGGDYTEAFF
>TRBV5-1|TRBJ2-1
CASSPDLARSHNEQFF
>TRBV27|TRBJ2-7
CASRLAGEGSYEQYF
>TRBV29-1|TRBJ2-1
CSVEGTGTSYNEQFF
>TRBV20-1|TRBJ2-1
CSASVGAAHNEQFF
>TRBV6-2/TRBV6-3|TRBJ2-5
CASSYRSLAGGETQYF
>TRBV5-4|TRBJ2-7
CASSLPGQSTYEQYF
>TRBV24-1|TRBJ2-2
CATSDSSGANTGELFF
>TRBV5-1|TRBJ1-1
CASSFTGMNTEAFF
>TRBV3-1/TRBV3-2|TRBJ2-7
CASSQDQSSGRVEQYF
>TRBV28|TRBJ1-2
CASRQGSGYTF
>TRBV7-9|TRBJ2-2
CASSLGTSYTGELFF
>TRBV6-5|TRBJ1-2
CASRSSTGGWYGYTF
>TRBV7-9|TRBJ2-5
CASSLTEGGVETQYF